The sequence of this TCR beta chain was determined in a study of CD4 T cells in relation to SARS-CoV-2 and coronaviruses. Study context: ViraFEST: roughly ten-day antigen culture of PBMCs, then TCR beta CDR3 sequencing.

Germline V lookup: CDR1 LNHNV, CDR2 YYDKDF (reference sequence). V gave up 0 bases and J gave up 5 bases; unmatched junction bases: 4. The CDR3 has 16 residues. Study results and caveats: Crossreactivity was assessed only for spike protein, not other viral proteins.

The unexposed donors gave CD4+ T cells in about 2011-2018, prior to COVID-19. The cells were cultured for approximately 10 days before CD4+ T cells were isolated. About this clone itself: Its antigen is not known.

Repertoires were generated with immunoSEQ multiplex PCR, while TCRdb's copy carries only in-frame clones and drops some. The data hold roughly 17,000 clones, with approximately 75% observed a single time. V and J are TRBV15 and TRBJ2-1; TRBD1 matches 10 bases. The sequence was obtained from a human donor in good health. Sequencing used CD4+ T cells from PBMCs, cultured in vitro. The CDR3: CATSRDLGQGDNEQFF. DNA of the CDR3: TGTGCCACCAGCAGAGATTTAGGACAGGGGGACAATGAGCAGTTCTTC.